These 10 T cell receptor beta chains originate from one sample sequenced in a study of blood T cells in healthy people across ages. With a J-beta primer mix and a sample-barcoded 5' primer, a second PCR ran about 7 to 12 cycles. TCRdb called the 5' RACE reads again in MiXCR, with one record for every CDR3 protein. The sample has approximately 2,000,000 distinct CDR3 sequences, about two fifths seen once. The source material was blood. The receptor set was obtained from a human donor in good health.

V and J are TRBV7-9 and TRBJ2-1, with D hard to call. This CDR3 has 16 residues. The V gene lost 2 bases and the J gene lost 5 bases, with 16 bases spanning the gap. In germline, CDR1 is SEHNR, CDR2 FQNEAQ (reference sequence). As DNA, the CDR3 is TGTGCCAGCAGCTTATTGGTACTATCAAGTGACAATGAGCAGTTCTTC. This gives the protein CASSLLVLSSDNEQFF.

V usage is TRBV12-3 or TRBV12-4 and J usage is TRBJ2-1; D may be TRBD1 (8 bases). CDR3 length equals 16 residues. Between the trimmed V and J ends, which lost 5 bases and 8 bases, there was a span of 22 bases. CDR3 amino acids: CASSGGAGGHGDEQFF. CDR3 DNA: TGTGCCAGCAGTGGGGGGGCAGGGGGCCACGGCGATGAGCAGTTCTTC.

This chain connects TRBV5-1 to TRBJ1-1; D not resolved. The germline V gene has CDR1 SGHRS and CDR2 YFSETQ. Trimming shortened V by 0 bases and J by 0 bases, and 9 bases separated the two germline ends. The CDR3 spans 15 residues. CDR3: CASSLGRALNTEAFF. CDR3 nucleotide sequence: TGCGCCAGCAGCTTGGGCAGAGCCTTGAACACTGAAGCTTTCTTT.

This clonotype showed up just once. CDR3 DNA sequence: TGCGCCAGCAGCTTCGAGACCGTAGGGTACAATGAGCAGTTCTTC. This translates into CASSFETVGYNEQFF. V usage is TRBV5-1 and J usage is TRBJ2-1, with D uncertain. V dropped 2 bases and J dropped 4 bases, with 13 bases sitting between them. The CDR3 extends over 15 amino acids. Germline V lookup: CDR1 SGHRS, CDR2 YFSETQ. Full variable domain (rest looked up from reference TRBV5-1 and TRBJ2-1): KAGVTQTPRYLIKTRGQQVTLSCSPISGHRSVSWYQQTPGQGLQFLFEYFSETQRNKGNFPGRFSGRQFSNSRSEMNVSTLELGDSALYLCASSFETVGYNEQFFGPGTRLTVL.

The chain carries TRBV12-3 or TRBV12-4 and TRBJ1-2; D not resolved. This CDR3 spans 16 amino acids. The germline V and J ends were trimmed by 8 bases and 6 bases, with 25 bases remaining between them. CDR3 amino acids: CASPWKEGLRRNGYTF. The CDR3 DNA reads TGTGCCAGCCCCTGGAAGGAGGGTCTGAGGCGTAATGGCTACACCTTC.

J is TRBJ1-5 and V is TRBV27, with 12 bases fitting TRBD1. This CDR3 spans 14 amino acids. Germline V CDR1 and CDR2: MNHEY, SMNVEV (reference sequence). The V gene end was trimmed by 8 bases and the J gene end by 6 bases; junction bases not matched to a gene: 5. DNA for the CDR3: TGTGCCAGCGGGGGGACAGGGGGCGGTCAGCCCCAGCATTTT. This encodes CASGGTGGGQPQHF.

This clonotype was counted only a few times. This chain joins TRBV15 and TRBJ2-1; no clear D gene. V was clipped by 3 bases and J by 0 bases, with 21 bases between them. The germline V gene has CDR1 LNHNV and CDR2 YYDKDF (reference sequence). CDR3 size: 19 residues. CDR3 sequence reads: CATSRALWAEESSYNEQFF. In DNA, the CDR3 is TGTGCCACCAGCAGGGCACTGTGGGCCGAAGAGAGCTCCTACAATGAGCAGTTCTTC.

V is TRBV11-2 and J is TRBJ1-5, with D uncertain. V lost 5 bases to trimming and J lost 4 bases, with 9 bases between them. Looked up from germline, CDR1 is SGHAT and CDR2 is FQNNGV. The CDR3 totals 13 residues. The CDR3 protein is CASSKSWNQPQHF. The DNA of the CDR3 is TGTGCCAGCAGCAAGTCTTGGAATCAGCCCCAGCATTTT.

V is TRBV11-1 and J is TRBJ2-3; perhaps TRBD2 as D (7 bases). Germline CDR1 and CDR2: SGHAT and FQDESV (reference sequence). The ends were cut back, 5 bases at V and 5 bases at J, with 20 bases in the middle. The CDR3 is 16 residues long. The CDR3 DNA reads as TGTGCCAGCAGCCTTCGGGGGGCCCGATTTGGAGATACGCAGTATTTT. Amino acid sequence: CASSLRGARFGDTQYF. The whole variable domain, filled in from reference TRBV11-1 and TRBJ2-3, reads EAEVAQSPRYKITEKSQAVAFWCDPISGHATLYWYRQILGQGPELLVQFQDESVVDDSQLPKDRFSAERLKGVDSTLKIQPAELGDSAMYLCASSLRGARFGDTQYFGPGTRLTVL.

The chain recombines TRBV27 with TRBJ1-1, with unresolved D. There are 13 residues in the CDR3. Germline V lookup: CDR1 MNHEY, CDR2 SMNVEV (reference sequence). V was cut by 4 bases and J by 6 bases, with 12 bases left in between. CDR3 DNA: TGTGCCAGCAGTTATCGACCCGGGGCTGAAGCTTTCTTT. It encodes CASSYRPGAEAFF.